The T cell receptor beta chain under discussion was sequenced for a study of sequential checkpoint blockade in melanoma. Study as a whole: Arm A got nivolumab then ipilimumab; arm B the reverse, 1:1. Maintenance nivolumab came after either treatment sequence.

TCRdb's table, derived via immunoSEQ multiplex PCR, lists solely in-frame clones and lacks some. The table lists some 15,000 clones, more than 85% of them singletons. Treatment described: randomized to nivolumab then ipilimumab (arm A) or the reverse (arm B). Patients had received no earlier DNA-damaging chemotherapy. From thawed PBMCs, live CD3+CD8+ cells negative for CD19 and CD56 were sorted. Germline V lookup: CDR1 MGHRA, CDR2 YSYEKL. This CDR3 has 11 amino acids. The ends were cut back, 8 bases at V and 5 bases at J, with 7 bases in the middle. The material sequenced was CD8+ T cells sorted from blood (inferred from file names), taken from a patient given nivolumab and ipilimumab in sequence. This receptor was identified in a human donor with melanoma. The genes are TRBV4-1 and TRBJ1-5; D remains ambiguous. In DNA, the CDR3 is TGCGCCAGCGGGGAGGATCAGCCCCAGCATTTT. Protein sequence: CASGEDQPQHF.